The rows below give T cell receptor beta chains drawn from one sample of a study of brain T cells in children with intractable seizures. Produced via immunoSEQ multiplex PCR; TCRdb's table is partial and in-frame only. The sample gives tens of thousands of clones, 90% to 95% of which show up once; roughly 6.7% is in the top ten. This specimen consisted of peripheral blood, obtained at surgery. These receptors originate from a boy aged 5-17 years with focal cortical dysplasia and intractable seizures. CDR3s include the opening cysteine and the closing phenylalanine or tryptophan. Each record gives: clone size, D gene, J gene, V gene, CDR3 DNA, CDR3 protein. D genes are given only for firm matches. The size field is filled for only some rows; it gives once, few, many or a size class.

.,.,TRBJ1-2,TRBV2,TGTGCCAGCAGGTTGGGACTCTCGGACTATGGCTACACCTTC,CASRLGLSDYGYTF
.,.,TRBJ2-7,TRBV7-6,TGTGCCAGCAGCTTCCTCGGGGAGCAGTACTTC,CASSFLGEQYF
.,TRBD1,TRBJ2-2,TRBV25-1,TGTGCCAGCAGTGATCCGGGACAGGGCTGGACCGGGGAGCTGTTTTTT,CASSDPGQGWTGELFF
.,.,TRBJ2-7,TRBV18,TGTGCCAGCTCACCAGTAATGGGCTACGAGCAGTACTTC,CASSPVMGYEQYF
.,.,TRBJ1-4,TRBV4-1,TGCGCCAGCAGCCAAGTCTATGAAAAACTGTTTTTT,CASSQVYEKLFF
.,TRBD2,TRBJ2-5,TRBV14,TGTGCCAGCAGCCAAGAAGGGCCTAGCGGGGGGGGTTCCCGAGAGACCCAGTACTTC,CASSQEGPSGGGSRETQYF
.,TRBD1,TRBJ2-1,TRBV4-1,TGCGCCAGCAGCCTGACAGGGGAGGCTGAGCAGTTCTTC,CASSLTGEAEQFF
.,.,TRBJ2-1,TRBV20-1,TGCAGTGCTAGTTTAGTCCTGTTGGAGCAGTTCTTC,CSASLVLLEQFF
once,.,TRBJ2-6,TRBV24-1,TGTGCCACCAGTGACCGCAGCGGGTTCCTCGGGGGGGCCAACGTCCTGACTTTC,CATSDRSGFLGGANVLTF
.,.,TRBJ2-3,TRBV18,TGTGCCAGCTCACGTTTTGGGCCACAGTCGGCCACAGATACGCAGTATTTT,CASSRFGPQSATDTQYF
.,.,TRBJ2-3,TRBV2,TGTGCCACCGGTTCGGACCCAGTAAGCCGCACAGATACGCAGTATTTT,CATGSDPVSRTDTQYF
.,TRBD1,TRBJ1-1,TRBV11-2,TGTGCCAGCAGCGGTTACAGGGGGGCGAACACTGAAGCTTTCTTT,CASSGYRGANTEAFF
.,TRBD1,TRBJ1-2,TRBV6-1,TGTGCCAGCAGTACCGGGACAGGGGGTATTGACTACACCTTC,CASSTGTGGIDYTF
.,TRBD1,TRBJ2-2,TRBV5-1,TGCGCCAGCAGCGGAAACAGGGGTGGGACCGGGGAGCTGTTTTTT,CASSGNRGGTGELFF
once,.,TRBJ1-2,TRBV27,TGTGCCAGCAGCCCTGGCGAGGGGCCAAGGGGCTACACCTTC,CASSPGEGPRGYTF
.,.,TRBJ1-4,TRBV6-1,TGTGCCAGCAGTGATGGTTACTGGAATGAAAAACTGTTTTTT,CASSDGYWNEKLFF
once,.,TRBJ1-5,TRBV30,TGTGCCTGGACCCCAGGGATGGGGGCTGATCAGCCCCAGCATTTT,CAWTPGMGADQPQHF
once,TRBD1,TRBJ1-2,TRBV5-1,TGCGCCAGCAGCATTGTCTTCAGGGGGCCGGGTGGCTACACCTTC,CASSIVFRGPGGYTF
.,TRBD2,TRBJ2-7,TRBV28,TGTGCCAGCAGTTCCCCGGGACTAGCGGGTGAGCAGTACTTC,CASSSPGLAGEQYF
.,TRBD2,TRBJ2-1,TRBV9,TGTGCCGGGTCGCGGGGGGCCGACTACAATGAGCAGTTCTTC,CAGSRGADYNEQFF
.,.,TRBJ2-3,TRBV11-2,TGTGCCAGCAGCGGCACCCACGGAGGCGATACGCAGTATTTT,CASSGTHGGDTQYF
.,TRBD1,TRBJ2-5,TRBV9,TGTGCCAGCAGCGTAGGACAGGGGGGAGAGACCCAGTACTTC,CASSVGQGGETQYF
.,.,TRBJ1-2,TRBV18,TGTGCCAGCTCACCCCAAAAGCAAGTTAACTATGGCTACACCTTC,CASSPQKQVNYGYTF
.,.,TRBJ1-5,TRBV19,TGTGCCAGTAGTATAGTCAGGGGCCAGCCCCAGCATTTT,CASSIVRGQPQHF
.,TRBD1,TRBJ1-5,TRBV19,TGTGCCAGTAGTAACCGGTGGACAGGGAATCAGCCCCAGCATTTT,CASSNRWTGNQPQHF
.,.,TRBJ2-5,TRBV25-1,TGTGCCAGCAGTGAATATTTACAAGAGACCCAGTACTTC,CASSEYLQETQYF
.,.,TRBJ1-2,TRBV2,TGTGCCAGCAGCGGGGGGGGATACCAGGGACGGGTTAATGGCTACACCTTC,CASSGGGYQGRVNGYTF
.,TRBD1,TRBJ2-7,TRBV29-1,TGCAGCGTTGAGAGGGGGCGATCCTACGAGCAGTACTTC,CSVERGRSYEQYF
once,.,TRBJ1-2,TRBV3-1/TRBV3-2,TGTGCCAGCAGCCAAGGCCAGTATCCCGGCTACACCTTC,CASSQGQYPGYTF
.,.,TRBJ1-2,TRBV7-9,TGTGCCAGCAGCTTACATGTGACGTCCCCCGGGAAGGGAGGCTATGGCTACACCTTC,CASSLHVTSPGKGGYGYTF
.,.,TRBJ1-6,TRBV4-1,TGCGCCAGCAGCCAAGATATTCCGGGACCCTATTCACCCCTCCACTTT,CASSQDIPGPYSPLHF